This T cell receptor (beta chain) appears in the sequencing data of a study of cytomegalovirus exposure and HLA in healthy donors. The PCR had 60 Vbeta and 13 Jbeta primers. Libraries were prepared by immunoSEQ multiplex PCR; TCRdb keeps only in-frame clonotypes and omits some of them. The table shows more than 150,000 clones, with 83% occurring only once. Findings and caveats of the study: After further analysis at a later stage, 16,951 TCR beta sequences were associated with HLA alleles at 0.05 false discovery rate. A few CMV-associated chains were confirmed in vitro to be specific for CMV antigens.

A word on this clone: The antigen is not known.

The CDR3 loop spans 13 amino acids. V lost 4 bases, J lost 8 bases, and 12 bases lay in between. The V gene's germline CDR1 is SNHLY and CDR2 FYNNEI. This chain joins TRBV2 and TRBJ1-3; D is possibly TRBD1 (6 bases). The specimen was PBMCs. The receptor's source is a man in his forties or fifties in good health and CMV-seronegative. CDR3 DNA: TGTGCCAGCAGTGTAGTGGGGGCGGACACCATATATTTT. This sequence encodes CASSVVGADTIYF.